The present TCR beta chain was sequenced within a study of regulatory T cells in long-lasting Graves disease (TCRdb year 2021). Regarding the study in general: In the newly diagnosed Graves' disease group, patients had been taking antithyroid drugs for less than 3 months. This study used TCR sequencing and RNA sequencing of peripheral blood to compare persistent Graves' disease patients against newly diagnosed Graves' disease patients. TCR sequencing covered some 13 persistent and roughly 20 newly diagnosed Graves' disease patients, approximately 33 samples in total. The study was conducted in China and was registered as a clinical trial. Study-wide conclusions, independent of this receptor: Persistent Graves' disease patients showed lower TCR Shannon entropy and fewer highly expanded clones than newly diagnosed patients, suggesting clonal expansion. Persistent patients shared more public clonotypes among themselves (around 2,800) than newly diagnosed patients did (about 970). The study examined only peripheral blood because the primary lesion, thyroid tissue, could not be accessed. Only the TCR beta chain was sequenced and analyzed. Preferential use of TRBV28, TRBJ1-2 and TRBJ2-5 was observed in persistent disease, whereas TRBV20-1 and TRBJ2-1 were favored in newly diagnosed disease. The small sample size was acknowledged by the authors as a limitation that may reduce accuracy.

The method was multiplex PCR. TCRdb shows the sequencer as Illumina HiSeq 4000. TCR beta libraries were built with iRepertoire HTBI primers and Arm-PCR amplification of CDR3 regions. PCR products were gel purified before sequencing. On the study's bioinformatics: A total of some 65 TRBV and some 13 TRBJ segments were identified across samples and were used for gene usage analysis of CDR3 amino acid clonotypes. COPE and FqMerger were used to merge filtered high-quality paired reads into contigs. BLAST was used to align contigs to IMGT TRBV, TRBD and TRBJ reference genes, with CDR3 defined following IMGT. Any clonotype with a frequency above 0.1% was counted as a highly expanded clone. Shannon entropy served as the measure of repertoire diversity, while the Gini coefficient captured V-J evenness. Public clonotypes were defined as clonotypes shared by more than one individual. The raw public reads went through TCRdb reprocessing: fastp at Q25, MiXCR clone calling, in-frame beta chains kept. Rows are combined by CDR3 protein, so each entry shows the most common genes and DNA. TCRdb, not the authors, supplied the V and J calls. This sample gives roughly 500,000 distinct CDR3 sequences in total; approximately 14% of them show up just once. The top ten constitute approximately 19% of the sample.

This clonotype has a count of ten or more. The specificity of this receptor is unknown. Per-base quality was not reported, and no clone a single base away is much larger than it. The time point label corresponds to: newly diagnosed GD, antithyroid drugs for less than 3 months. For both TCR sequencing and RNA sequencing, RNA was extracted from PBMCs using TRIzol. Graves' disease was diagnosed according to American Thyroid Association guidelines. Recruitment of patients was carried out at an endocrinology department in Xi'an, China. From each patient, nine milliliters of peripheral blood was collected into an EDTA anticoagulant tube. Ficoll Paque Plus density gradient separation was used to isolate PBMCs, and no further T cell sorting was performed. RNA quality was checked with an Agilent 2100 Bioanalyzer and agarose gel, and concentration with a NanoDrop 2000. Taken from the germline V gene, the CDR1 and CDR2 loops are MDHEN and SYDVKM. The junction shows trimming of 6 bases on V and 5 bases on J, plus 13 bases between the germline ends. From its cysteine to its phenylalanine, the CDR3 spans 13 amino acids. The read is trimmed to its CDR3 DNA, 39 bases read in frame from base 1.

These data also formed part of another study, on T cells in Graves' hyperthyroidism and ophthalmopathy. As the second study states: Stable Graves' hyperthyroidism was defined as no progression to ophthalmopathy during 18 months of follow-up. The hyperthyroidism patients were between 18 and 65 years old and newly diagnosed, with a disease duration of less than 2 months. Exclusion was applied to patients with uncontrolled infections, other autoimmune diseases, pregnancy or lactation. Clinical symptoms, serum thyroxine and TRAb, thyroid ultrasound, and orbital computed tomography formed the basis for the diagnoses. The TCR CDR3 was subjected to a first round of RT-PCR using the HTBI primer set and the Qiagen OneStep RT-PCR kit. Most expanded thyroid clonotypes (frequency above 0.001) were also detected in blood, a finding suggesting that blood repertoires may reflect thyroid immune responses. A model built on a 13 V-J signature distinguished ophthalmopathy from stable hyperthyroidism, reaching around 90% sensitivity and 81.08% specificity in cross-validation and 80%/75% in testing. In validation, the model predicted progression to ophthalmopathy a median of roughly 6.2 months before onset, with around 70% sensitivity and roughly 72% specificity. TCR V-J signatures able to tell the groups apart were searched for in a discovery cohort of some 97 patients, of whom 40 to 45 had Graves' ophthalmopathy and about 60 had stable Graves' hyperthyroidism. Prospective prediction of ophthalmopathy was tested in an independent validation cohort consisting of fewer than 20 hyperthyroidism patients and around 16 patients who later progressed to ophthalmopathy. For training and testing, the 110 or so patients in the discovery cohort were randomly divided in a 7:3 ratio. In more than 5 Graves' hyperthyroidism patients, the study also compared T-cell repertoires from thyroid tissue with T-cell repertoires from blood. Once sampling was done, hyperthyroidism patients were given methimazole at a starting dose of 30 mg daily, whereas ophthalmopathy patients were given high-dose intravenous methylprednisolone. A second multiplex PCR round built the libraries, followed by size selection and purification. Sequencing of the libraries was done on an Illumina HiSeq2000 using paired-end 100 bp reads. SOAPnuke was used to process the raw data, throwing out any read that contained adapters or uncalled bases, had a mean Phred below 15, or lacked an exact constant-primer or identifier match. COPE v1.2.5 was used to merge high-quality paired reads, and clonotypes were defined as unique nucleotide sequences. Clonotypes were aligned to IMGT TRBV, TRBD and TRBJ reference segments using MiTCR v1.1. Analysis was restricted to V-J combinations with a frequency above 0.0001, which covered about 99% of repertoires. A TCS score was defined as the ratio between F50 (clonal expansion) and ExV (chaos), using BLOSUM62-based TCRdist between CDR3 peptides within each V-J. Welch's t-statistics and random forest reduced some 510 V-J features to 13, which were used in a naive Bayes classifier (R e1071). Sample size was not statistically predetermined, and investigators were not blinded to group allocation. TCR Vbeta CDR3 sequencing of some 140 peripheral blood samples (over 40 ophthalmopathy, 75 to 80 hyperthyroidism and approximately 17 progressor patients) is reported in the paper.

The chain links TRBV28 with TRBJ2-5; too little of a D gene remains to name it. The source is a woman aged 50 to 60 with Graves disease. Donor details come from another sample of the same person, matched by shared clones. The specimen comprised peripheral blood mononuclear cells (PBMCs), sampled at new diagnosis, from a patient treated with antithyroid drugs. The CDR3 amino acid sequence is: CASRHYLGETQYF. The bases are TGTGCCAGCAGGCACTACCTTGGGGAGACCCAGTACTTC. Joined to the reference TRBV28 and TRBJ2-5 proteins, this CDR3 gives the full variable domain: DVKVTQSSRYLVKRTGEKVFLECVQDMDHENMFWYRQDPGLGLRLIYFSYDVKMKEKGDIPEGYSVSREKKERFSLILESASTNQTSMYLCASRHYLGETQYFGPGTRLLVL.